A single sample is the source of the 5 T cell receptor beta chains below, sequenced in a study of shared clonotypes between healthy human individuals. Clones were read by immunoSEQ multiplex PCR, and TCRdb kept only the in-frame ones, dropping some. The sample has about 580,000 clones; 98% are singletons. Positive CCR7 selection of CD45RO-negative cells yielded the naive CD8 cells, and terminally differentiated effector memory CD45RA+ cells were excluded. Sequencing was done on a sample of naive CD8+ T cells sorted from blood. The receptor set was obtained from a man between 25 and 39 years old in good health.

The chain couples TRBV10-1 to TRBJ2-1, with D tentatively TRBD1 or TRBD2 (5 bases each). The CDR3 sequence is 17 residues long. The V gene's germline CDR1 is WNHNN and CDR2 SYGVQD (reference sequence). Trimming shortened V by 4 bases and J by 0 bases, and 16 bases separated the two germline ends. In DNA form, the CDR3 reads TGCGCCAGCAGTGTTCAGAGGGGAGCGAGCTCCTACAATGAGCAGTTCTTC. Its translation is CASSVQRGASSYNEQFF.

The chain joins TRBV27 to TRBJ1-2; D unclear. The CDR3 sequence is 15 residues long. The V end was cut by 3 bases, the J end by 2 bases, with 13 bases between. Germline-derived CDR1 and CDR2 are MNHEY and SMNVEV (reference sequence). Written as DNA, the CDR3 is TGTGCCAGCAGTTTTTTTGGCGGAGGGAACTATGGCTACACCTTC. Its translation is CASSFFGGGNYGYTF.

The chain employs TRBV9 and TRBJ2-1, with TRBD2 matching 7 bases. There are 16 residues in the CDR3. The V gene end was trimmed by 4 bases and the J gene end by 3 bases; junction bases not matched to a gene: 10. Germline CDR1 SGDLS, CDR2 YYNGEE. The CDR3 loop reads CASSLRREARYNEQFF. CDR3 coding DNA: TGTGCCAGCAGCCTACGCCGGGAGGCGCGCTACAATGAGCAGTTCTTC. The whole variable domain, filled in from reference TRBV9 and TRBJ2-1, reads DSGVTQTPKHLITATGQRVTLRCSPRSGDLSVYWYQQSLDQGLQFLIQYYNGEERAKGNILERFSAQQFPDLHSELNLSSLELGDSALYFCASSLRREARYNEQFFGPGTRLTVL.

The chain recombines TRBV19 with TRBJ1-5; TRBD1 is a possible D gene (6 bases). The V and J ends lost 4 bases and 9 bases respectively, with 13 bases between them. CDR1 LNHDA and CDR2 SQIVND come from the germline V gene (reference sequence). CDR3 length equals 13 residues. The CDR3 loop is CASSTGQPWPQHF. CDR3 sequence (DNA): TGTGCCAGTAGTACAGGACAGCCTTGGCCCCAGCATTTT.

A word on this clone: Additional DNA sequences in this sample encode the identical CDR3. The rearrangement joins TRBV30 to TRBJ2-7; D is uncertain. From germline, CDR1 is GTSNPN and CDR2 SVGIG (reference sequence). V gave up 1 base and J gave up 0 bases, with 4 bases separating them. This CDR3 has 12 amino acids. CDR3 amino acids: CAWSGGSYEQYF. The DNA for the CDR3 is TGTGCCTGGAGTGGCGGCTCCTACGAGCAGTACTTC.